Following are 30 T cell receptor beta chains from one sample sequenced in a study of T cell changes during pregnancy in multiple sclerosis. The data were produced by immunoSEQ multiplex PCR, yet TCRdb's version contains in-frame clones alone and is incomplete. The sample includes 20,000 to 30,000 clones, 89% of them seen just once. Sequenced here: CD8+ T cells from peripheral blood mononuclear cells, sampled in the second trimester of pregnancy. Receptors were obtained from a female donor with multiple sclerosis, enrolled in a pregnancy study.

J is TRBJ1-2 and V is TRBV5-1; D call uncertain. This CDR3 is built from 13 residues. Germline V CDR1 and CDR2: SGHRS, YFSETQ. V lost 1 base, J lost 2 bases, and 6 bases lay in between. The CDR3 DNA reads TGCGCCAGCAGCTTGTCCGGGAACTATGGCTACACCTTC. As protein: CASSLSGNYGYTF.

The CDR3 protein is CASSYGLAGGEQYF. CDR3 coding DNA: TGTGCCAGCAGCTATGGACTAGCGGGAGGCGAGCAGTACTTC. The V call is TRBV5-5, the J call TRBJ2-7; 14 nucleotides line up with TRBD2. The CDR3 spans 14 residues. Germline lookup yields CDR1 SGHKS and CDR2 YYEKEE (reference sequence). The trim removed 3 bases at V and 6 bases at J, leaving 2 bases unmatched. The whole variable domain, filled in from reference TRBV5-5 and TRBJ2-7, reads DAGVTQSPTHLIKTRGQQVTLRCSPISGHKSVSWYQQVLGQGPQFIFQYYEKEERGRGNFPDRFSARQFPNYSSELNVNALLLGDSALYLCASSYGLAGGEQYFGPGTRLTVT.

The chain links TRBV11-2 to TRBJ2-5; D is undetermined. Trimming shortened V by 0 bases and J by 6 bases, and 8 bases separated the two germline ends. From germline, CDR1 is SGHAT and CDR2 FQNNGV. The CDR3 extends over 13 amino acids. CDR3 sequence reads: CASSLEVYQTQYF. The CDR3 region has the DNA TGTGCCAGCAGCTTAGAAGTCTACCAGACCCAGTACTTC.

CDR3 sequence (DNA): TGTGCCAGCAGTTTAACTGGGAGCGGGATTCTTGAGCAGTTCTTC. Amino acid sequence: CASSLTGSGILEQFF. The rearrangement uses TRBV28 and TRBJ2-1; 7 positions agree with TRBD2. The CDR3 consists of 15 residues. The trim removed 2 bases at V and 9 bases at J, leaving 10 bases unmatched. Germline loops: CDR1 MDHEN, CDR2 SYDVKM. Looking up the rest from reference TRBV28 and TRBJ2-1 gives the full variable domain: DVKVTQSSRYLVKRTGEKVFLECVQDMDHENMFWYRQDPGLGLRLIYFSYDVKMKEKGDIPEGYSVSREKKERFSLILESASTNQTSMYLCASSLTGSGILEQFFGPGTRLTVL.

This rearrangement joins TRBV13 to TRBJ1-2, with 9 nucleotides matching TRBD1. The V segment lost 5 bases and the J segment 6 bases; nucleotides outside the gene matches: 10. The germline CDR1 and CDR2 sequences are PRHDT and FYEKMQ (reference sequence). There are 15 residues in the CDR3. CDR3 coding DNA: TGTGCCAGCAGCCCGACTCCCGACAGGGGGGATGGCTACACCTTC. This codes for CASSPTPDRGDGYTF.

CDR3 protein: CSVGISGIRYEQYF. DNA for the CDR3: TGCAGCGTTGGGATCAGCGGGATTCGATACGAGCAGTACTTC. The chain combines TRBV29-1 with TRBJ2-7, with 7 bases aligning to TRBD2. V shed 4 bases and J 4 bases; nucleotides not matched to a gene: 10. This CDR3 has 14 amino acids. Germline values: CDR1 SQVTM, CDR2 ANQGSEA.

The V gene is TRBV4-2, the J gene TRBJ2-2; D gene ambiguous. The V gene's germline CDR1 is LGHNA and CDR2 YNFKEQ. The V end was cut by 0 bases, the J end by 6 bases, with 5 bases between. The CDR3 contains 13 residues. CDR3 protein: CASSQDGAGELFF. CDR3 DNA sequence: TGTGCCAGCAGCCAAGATGGAGCCGGGGAGCTGTTTTTT.

The rearrangement uses TRBV30 and TRBJ2-1; 8 bases fit TRBD2. The CDR3 extends over 15 amino acids. Germline assignment: CDR1 GTSNPN and CDR2 SVGIG (reference sequence). V dropped 8 bases and J dropped 9; count of bases not matched to a gene: 18. The CDR3 region is CAGVVRAGDGGEQFF. CDR3 bases: TGTGCCGGAGTGGTTCGAGCGGGAGATGGCGGTGAGCAGTTCTTC.

The gene calls are TRBV15 and TRBJ2-5; D gene uncertain. Per the germline V gene, CDR1 is LNHNV and CDR2 is YYDKDF (reference sequence). The V gene lost 4 bases and the J gene lost 0 bases, with 9 bases spanning the gap. This CDR3 has 14 residues. CDR3 nucleotides: TGTGCCACCAGCACTCGAGTTTACCAAGAGACCCAGTACTTC. Its protein is CATSTRVYQETQYF.

This chain uses TRBV11-2 with TRBJ1-2, with TRBD1 as a possible D gene (6 bases). This CDR3 region has 15 residues. Germline CDR1 reads SGHAT; CDR2 reads FQNNGV. The germline V and J ends were trimmed by 1 base and 3 bases, with 12 bases remaining between them. The CDR3 DNA sequence: TGTGCCAGCAGCTTAGGACCGGGACAATACTATGGCTACACCTTC. The encoded protein is CASSLGPGQYYGYTF. Based on the CDR3 plus reference TRBV11-2 and TRBJ1-2, the full variable domain is EAGVAQSPRYKIIEKRQSVAFWCNPISGHATLYWYQQILGQGPKLLIQFQNNGVVDDSQLPKDRFSAERLKGVDSTLKIQPAKLEDSAVYLCASSLGPGQYYGYTFGSGTRLTVV.

This clone showed up just once. The rearrangement links TRBV6-6 to TRBJ2-7, with 9 bases matching TRBD2. V lost 5 bases and J lost 2; bases outside the gene matches: 4. The V gene's germline CDR1 is MNHNY and CDR2 SVGAGI (reference sequence). The CDR3 consists of 14 residues. The CDR3 spells CASSPSGTPYEQYF. The CDR3 region has the DNA TGTGCCAGCAGTCCTAGCGGGACGCCCTACGAGCAGTACTTC.

The chain carries TRBV9 and TRBJ1-1; 7 bases are shared with TRBD1. CDR3 length: 15 amino acids. Trimming removed 5 bases from V and 0 bases from J; junction bases left unmatched: 7. CDR1 and CDR2 (germline): SGDLS, YYNGEE. CDR3 coding DNA: TGTGCCAGCAGGCCTAGACAGGGCATGAACACTGAAGCTTTCTTT. Protein product: CASRPRQGMNTEAFF.

In this sample, this clone turned up once. The chain links TRBV27 to TRBJ2-7; 9 nucleotides align to TRBD1. CDR1 is MNHEY, CDR2 SMNVEV, per germline (reference sequence). The CDR3 loop spans 15 amino acids. Germline trimming cut 5 bases from V and 4 bases from J; bases unmatched to any gene: 9. The DNA of the CDR3 is TGTGCCAGCAGTAAGGCTACAGGGGGCTTGTACGAGCAGTACTTC. Protein sequence: CASSKATGGLYEQYF.

The V and J genes are TRBV9 and TRBJ2-5; 13 nucleotides agree with TRBD2. This CDR3 spans 16 amino acids. The V gene end was trimmed by 0 bases and the J gene end by 5 bases; junction bases not matched to a gene: 4. The germline V gene has CDR1 SGDLS and CDR2 YYNGEE. CDR3 amino acids: CASSVEGLAGRETQYF. The CDR3 nucleotides are TGTGCCAGCAGCGTAGAGGGACTAGCGGGACGGGAGACCCAGTACTTC.

The V and J genes are TRBV5-5 and TRBJ1-3; D may be TRBD1 (6 bases). Germline CDR1 reads SGHKS; CDR2 reads YYEKEE (reference sequence). The length of the CDR3 is 16 residues. V was pared by 4 bases and J by 0 bases, with 14 bases between. DNA of the CDR3: TGTGCCAGCAGCCCCGGACAGCCAAGCTCTGGAAACACCATATATTTT. Translation: CASSPGQPSSGNTIYF. The whole variable domain, remainder taken from reference TRBV5-5 and TRBJ1-3, is DAGVTQSPTHLIKTRGQQVTLRCSPISGHKSVSWYQQVLGQGPQFIFQYYEKEERGRGNFPDRFSARQFPNYSSELNVNALLLGDSALYLCASSPGQPSSGNTIYFGEGSWLTVV.

This clone was observed once. The V call is TRBV10-3, the J call TRBJ2-7; D possibly corresponds to TRBD1 (5 bases). Trimming left V 3 bases short and J 0 bases short, with 12 bases between. This CDR3 region has 15 residues. Germline V gene data show CDR1 as ENHRY and CDR2 as SYGVKD. Here the CDR3 reads CAISDHRTSSYEQYF. CDR3 DNA: TGTGCCATCAGTGATCACAGGACGAGCTCCTACGAGCAGTACTTC.

This clone was seen only once. The rearrangement uses TRBV29-1 and TRBJ2-7, with D perhaps matching TRBD1 (5 bases). The ends were cut back, 4 bases at V and 3 bases at J, with 16 bases in the middle. The germline gives CDR1 SQVTM, CDR2 ANQGSEA. The CDR3 runs to 14 residues. The CDR3 region has the DNA TGCAGCGTTGGGGGCCGGACAAGCCTCTACGAGCAGTACTTC. Amino acid sequence: CSVGGRTSLYEQYF.

The CDR3: CASRPGTFSNQPQHF. CDR3 DNA: TGTGCCAGTAGACCCGGGACATTTAGCAATCAGCCCCAGCATTTT. This chain uses TRBV19 with TRBJ1-5; possible D gene TRBD1, 6 bases. CDR1 is LNHDA and CDR2 is SQIVND in the germline V gene (reference sequence). The CDR3 is 15 residues long. V lost 6 bases and J lost 0, with 12 bases in between.

The genes are TRBV25-1 and TRBJ2-3, with D perhaps TRBD2 (6 bases). This CDR3 is 14 amino acids long. Trimming removed 3 bases at V and 5 bases at J, with 12 bases between. Per germline, CDR1 MGHDK and CDR2 SYGVNS. The chain's CDR3 is CASSDGGIGDTQYF. The DNA for the CDR3 is TGTGCCAGCAGTGATGGCGGGATAGGAGATACGCAGTATTTT.

V usage is TRBV19 and J usage is TRBJ2-1, with 8 bases identical to TRBD1. The CDR3 contains 15 residues. J gave up 3 bases and V 5 bases, and 6 bases lay outside the gene matches. The germline CDR1 and CDR2 sequences are LNHDA and SQIVND (reference sequence). CDR3 in DNA: TGTGCCAGTAGTTTCTCCGGGACAGGCTACAATGAGCAGTTCTTC. Residues: CASSFSGTGYNEQFF.

V usage is TRBV28 and J usage is TRBJ2-7, with 14 bases matching TRBD2. The V and J ends lost 2 bases and 3 bases, in that order; junction bases with no gene match: 15. The CDR3 totals 20 residues. Germline-derived CDR1 and CDR2 are MDHEN and SYDVKM. CDR3 nucleotides: TGTGCCAGCAGTTTAAGGTACTTCGGCGGACTAGCGGGAGGTTTCTACGAGCAGTACTTC. The encoded protein is CASSLRYFGGLAGGFYEQYF.

The J gene is TRBJ1-3, the V gene TRBV5-5; D may be TRBD1 (5 bases). The CDR3 spans 19 residues. In germline, CDR1 is SGHKS, CDR2 YYEKEE (reference sequence). Trimming removed 3 bases from V and 0 bases from J, with 22 bases in between. CDR3 in DNA: TGTGCCAGCAGCTACCCGATTTCGGGACTCCAGCTCTCTGGAAACACCATATATTTT. This gives the protein CASSYPISGLQLSGNTIYF.

V and J are TRBV2 and TRBJ1-2; TRBD1 matches at 9 bases. J lost 8 bases, V lost 8 bases, and 6 bases had no gene match. Germline V gene sequence: CDR1 SNHLY, CDR2 FYNNEI. The length of the CDR3 is 12 residues. In nucleotides, the CDR3 is TGTGCCAGCTTACAGGGGGCTAGGGGCTACACCTTC. Protein: CASLQGARGYTF.

This chain joins TRBV5-3 and TRBJ2-7; TRBD2 matches 11 bases. TRBV5-3 is an ORF, and what it does is uncertain. The J segment lost 5 bases and the V segment lost 4 bases, leaving 11 bases of the junction unmatched. This CDR3 is built from 16 residues. The CDR3 sequence: CARSPGVAGGPHEQYF. The CDR3 DNA is TGTGCCAGAAGCCCCGGGGTAGCGGGAGGGCCCCACGAGCAGTACTTC.

V is TRBV20-1 and J is TRBJ2-5; 7 bases are a match to TRBD2. Per germline, CDR1 DFQATT and CDR2 SNEGSKA (reference sequence). This CDR3 has 11 residues. V trimming: 3 bases; J trimming: 7 bases; junction bases outside the gene matches: 2. CDR3 sequence reads: CSASPGGTQYF. CDR3 DNA: TGCAGTGCTAGTCCGGGGGGGACCCAGTACTTC.

The chain combines TRBV15 with TRBJ2-1; D is possibly TRBD1 (6 bases). CDR1 is LNHNV and CDR2 is YYDKDF in the germline V gene (reference sequence). The V and J ends lost 5 bases and 0 bases respectively, with 17 bases between them. The CDR3 totals 17 residues. This CDR3 reads CATSGGRVGSSYNEQFF. The CDR3 DNA reads as TGTGCCACCAGCGGGGGCCGGGTGGGAAGCTCCTACAATGAGCAGTTCTTC.

The chain recombines TRBV4-3 with TRBJ2-1, with TRBD1 identical over 9 bases. The V and J ends lost 3 bases and 2 bases, in that order; junction bases with no gene match: 5. The germline CDR1 and CDR2 sequences are LGHNA and YSLEER. The CDR3 is 16 residues long. Here the CDR3 DNA reads TGCGCCAGCAGCCAGGACAGGGGAACCGCCTACAATGAGCAGTTCTTC. As protein: CASSQDRGTAYNEQFF.

This chain links TRBV7-9 with TRBJ2-4; no clear D. V lost 2 bases and J 11 bases, leaving 10 bases between the germline ends. Per the germline V gene, CDR1 is SEHNR and CDR2 is FQNEAQ (reference sequence). This CDR3 has 12 amino acids. The DNA for the CDR3 is TGTGCCAGCAGCTTAAGCCAGGCAGTTCAGTACTTC. Its translation is CASSLSQAVQYF.

This clone was detected once. Since a far larger clone is one base different, this is likely a read error. The chain carries TRBV29-1 and TRBJ1-1; D remains unclear. The CDR3 spans 11 residues. V lost 3 bases, J lost 7 bases, and 9 bases lay in between. Germline V gene lookup returns CDR1 SQVTM and CDR2 ANQGSEA. The CDR3 here is CSVDSQYEAFF. CDR3 coding DNA: TGCAGCGTTGATTCGCAGTATGAAGCTTTCTTT.

V gene TRBV10-2 combines with J gene TRBJ2-5; TRBD1 aligns across 9 bases. The germline gives CDR1 WSHSY, CDR2 SAAADI. This CDR3 contains 14 residues. Trimming removed 6 bases from V and 1 base from J; junction bases left unmatched: 3. The CDR3: CASRRDRAQETQYF. The CDR3 nucleotides read TGCGCCAGCAGGAGGGACAGGGCCCAAGAGACCCAGTACTTC.